What follows are 10 T cell receptor beta chains derived from one specimen sequenced in a study of post-analysis software for immune sequencing data (dated by TCRdb to between 2014 and 2017). The paper's findings and limits, for the study overall: Significantly higher frequencies in patients than in controls were found for about five TRBV segments, including TRBV5-6, TRBV5-1 and TRBV20-1.

To prepare the library, PCR was applied. The sequencer was an Illumina HiSeq 2500. To reduce PCR and sequencing biases, unique molecular identifiers were built into the TCR beta cDNA libraries. Clones were called with MiXCR by TCRdb after fastp trimmed the public reads at Q25, and only in-frame beta chains were retained. Every entry covers one CDR3 protein and lists the most common genes and DNA from its rows. This sample is represented by 450,000 to 700,000 distinct CDR3 sequences; roughly 45% of them were singletons. The ten most abundant clones make up more than 1.5% of the sample. Their antigen targets remain unknown. Specimen: blood. These receptors originate from a girl between 10 and 17 years old with multiple sclerosis.

This clonotype showed up just a few times. This rearrangement joins TRBV9 to TRBJ2-4; the match to TRBD1 covers 7 bases. The J call is uncertain, as TRBJ2-7 better fits the DNA end. This CDR3 spans 13 amino acids. In germline, CDR1 is SGDLS, CDR2 YYNGEE. This CDR3 is CASSRQGNYEQYF. The CDR3 DNA reads as TGTGCCAGCAGCCGACAGGGAAACTACGAGCAGTACTTC.

Regarding this clonotype: One end of the junction varies from germline; a read error may be responsible. The rearrangement links TRBV7-7 to TRBJ2-7; no reliable D call. Germline CDR1 SSHAT, CDR2 FNYEAQ (reference sequence). This CDR3 has 11 residues. The CDR3 loop is CASSLGPTGYF. In nucleotides, the CDR3 is TGTGCTAGCAGCTTAGGTCCCACGGGGTACTTC.

The chain employs TRBV20-1 and TRBJ2-3, with D maybe TRBD2 (6 bases). The CDR3 spans 15 residues. V was clipped by 0 bases and J by 1 base, with 11 bases between them. The germline CDR1 and CDR2 sequences are DFQATT and SNEGSKA (reference sequence). CDR3 sequence (DNA): TGCAGTGCTAGAGATCGGACGGGGGGCACAGATACGCAGTATTTT. Its translation: CSARDRTGGTDTQYF.

CDR3 DNA sequence: TGTGCCAGCTTGCCGGGACTAGCGTACAATGAGCAGTTCTTC. This codes for CASLPGLAYNEQFF. The V gene is TRBV6-2 or TRBV6-3, the J gene TRBJ2-1; 10 bases are shared with TRBD2. The germline CDR1 and CDR2 sequences are MNHEY and SVGEGT. The CDR3 totals 14 residues. The V gene end was trimmed by 8 bases and the J gene end by 4 bases; junction bases not matched to a gene: 5.

This chain connects TRBV7-2 to TRBJ2-1, with 13 bases aligning to TRBD2. The CDR3 contains 13 residues. Trimming took 3 bases from V and 13 from J; bases not matched to a gene: 3. CDR1 SGHTA and CDR2 FQGNSA come from the germline V gene. CDR3 sequence: CASSLTSGGNQFF. CDR3 in DNA: TGTGCCAGCAGCTTGACTAGCGGGGGGAATCAGTTCTTC.

V gene TRBV12-3 or TRBV12-4 combines with J gene TRBJ1-2; D unclear. This CDR3 has 13 residues. V lost 5 bases and J 7 bases, leaving 14 bases between the germline ends. The DNA for the CDR3 is TGTGCCAGCAGTCCGCCGAAGTGGTCTGGCTACACCTTC. Translation gives CASSPPKWSGYTF.

Notes on this clonotype: The junction and the germline gene differ at one end; a read error may be behind it. The chain couples TRBV4-1 to TRBJ1-6, with 7 bases lining up with TRBD1. The CDR3 spans 16 residues. CDR1 and CDR2 (germline): MGHRA, YSYEKL. CDR3 loop: CASSQGERQGGSPLHF. CDR3 nucleotides: TGCGCTAGCAGCCAAGGGGAACGACAGGGAGGCTCACCCCTCCACTTT.

This sequence joins TRBV20-1 and TRBJ1-2; D gene unclear. Germline CDR1 is DFQATT and CDR2 is SNEGSKA (reference sequence). Trimming took off 0 bases at V and 2 bases at J, with 10 bases between the two ends. The length of the CDR3 is 14 residues. CDR3 region: CSARDRLKNYGYTF. For the CDR3, the DNA is TGCAGTGCTAGAGATCGCCTAAAGAACTATGGCTACACCTTC.

CDR3 sequence (DNA): TGTGCCAGCAGTTCTTCCGGGACAGGGATGGGAGGCTACACCTTC. It is translated as CASSSSGTGMGGYTF. The chain employs TRBV6-5 and TRBJ1-2, with 9 positions matching TRBD1. V gave up 4 bases and J gave up 8 bases; unmatched junction bases: 11. Germline CDR1 is MNHEY and CDR2 is SVGAGI. The CDR3 runs 15 residues.

This chain joins TRBV15 and TRBJ2-3, with unresolved D. CDR3 length: 13 residues. Trimming cost V 8 bases and J 1 base, with 10 bases left between them. CDR1 is LNHNV and CDR2 is YYDKDF in the germline V gene (reference sequence). This chain's CDR3 is CATLSGGTDTQYF. CDR3 nucleotides: TGTGCCACCCTTTCAGGAGGCACAGATACGCAGTATTTT.